Described below is a single T cell receptor beta chain sequence and its context. Its antigen is still unknown. One end of the junction varies from germline; a read error may be responsible. TCRbeta libraries were built with three rounds of nested PCR, modified from ARM-PCR. In TCRdb, the multiplex PCR reads were re-called with MiXCR into one record per CDR3 protein. The sample lists about 98,000 distinct CDR3 sequences, around three quarters occurring once. The data derive from a study of tumor and adjacent non-tumor tissue in lung cancer. Overall study: On average, productive TCRbeta reads reached 4 million to 5 million per sample. General observations from the study: Higher tumor TCR diversity was associated with shorter survival. Normal lung showed higher cumulative top 100 clone frequency than tumor.

Germline V CDR1 and CDR2: SGHAT, FQNNGV. The CDR3 loop spans 17 amino acids. This sample's RNA came from whole unsorted tissue. This non-tumor lung sample came from over 3 cm beyond the tumor edge. V usage is TRBV11-2 and J usage is TRBJ2-1; tentatively, D is TRBD1 (5 bases). Sequencing input: distant non-tumor lung tissue. The clonotype was recovered from a man aged 55 to 70 with small cell lung cancer. The chain's CDR3 is CANSLVTAQSSYNEQFF. CDR3 coding DNA: TGTGCCAACAGCTTAGTGACAGCCCAGAGCTCTTACAATGAGCAGTTCTTT.